These 23 T cell receptor beta chains originate from one sample sequenced in a study of coeliac disease. Method: immunoSEQ multiplex PCR; TCRdb's copy keeps in-frame clones and lacks some. The sample has about 3,000 clones, around half seen once. Their recognized antigens are unknown. Findings and caveats of the study: Active celiac intraepithelial and lamina propria samples had lower TRB and TRG clonality than control samples.

The sample comprised intraepithelial lymphocytes from the gut. The receptors shown here come from a man in his fifties or sixties with active celiac disease.

Only one count was recorded for this clone. The V call is TRBV7-9, the J call TRBJ2-5; TRBD1 might be the D (7 bases). V dropped 6 bases and J dropped 5 bases, with 13 bases sitting between them. The CDR3 covers 13 residues. Per the germline V gene, CDR1 is SEHNR and CDR2 is FQNEAQ (reference sequence). CDR3 coding DNA: TGTGCCAGCAGATTCGCAGGGGGGGAGACCCAGTACTTC. Protein sequence: CASRFAGGETQYF.

The chain combines TRBV11-2 with TRBJ2-7, with D possibly TRBD2 on 6 matching bases. The CDR3 covers 14 residues. Germline V gene data show CDR1 as SGHAT and CDR2 as FQNNGV. Trimming cost V 1 base and J 4 bases, with 11 bases left between them. For the CDR3, the DNA is TGTGCCAGCAGCTTAGGGGGGGATTCATACGAGCAGTACGTC. Residues: CASSLGGDSYEQYV.

The V and J genes are TRBV2 and TRBJ1-1; D unclear. V was cut by 5 bases and J by 3 bases, with 7 bases left in between. Germline assignment: CDR1 SNHLY and CDR2 FYNNEI. This CDR3 is 12 amino acids long. The CDR3 nucleotides are TGTGCCAGCAGTACGGGATACACTGAAGCTTTCTTT. Its protein product is CASSTGYTEAFF.

The gene calls are TRBV27 and TRBJ1-2; D gene ambiguous. This CDR3 contains 13 residues. Per germline, CDR1 MNHEY and CDR2 SMNVEV (reference sequence). The germline V and J ends were trimmed by 1 base and 8 bases, with 11 bases remaining between them. In DNA form, the CDR3 reads TGTGCCAGCAGTTTATGGCCAACATGGGGCTACACCTTC. This gives the protein CASSLWPTWGYTF.

This clone is termed large. The chain uses TRBV5-1 and TRBJ2-3, with 11 bases lining up with TRBD2. The CDR3 contains 17 residues. The germline V gene has CDR1 SGHRS and CDR2 YFSETQ. The J segment lost 8 bases and the V segment lost 2 bases, leaving 13 bases of the junction unmatched. CDR3 sequence (DNA): TGCGCCAGCAGCTTCTGTAAGTCAGGTCTAGCGGGAGGTACGCAGTATTTT. This sequence encodes CASSFCKSGLAGGTQYF.

V and J are TRBV4-3 and TRBJ2-5, with D tentatively TRBD2 (6 bases). V lost 0 bases to trimming and J lost 4 bases, with 18 bases between them. Germline values: CDR1 LGHNA, CDR2 YSLEER. The CDR3 contains 17 residues. CDR3 sequence reads: CASSQDQLTGVGETQYF. The CDR3 DNA is TGCGCCAGCAGCCAAGATCAGCTAACGGGAGTAGGAGAGACCCAGTACTTC.

This clone has only a few counts. The V gene is TRBV27, the J gene TRBJ2-5; 7 bases line up with TRBD1. Trimming removed 0 bases from V and 7 bases from J; junction bases left unmatched: 5. The germline gives CDR1 MNHEY, CDR2 SMNVEV (reference sequence). This CDR3 is 14 amino acids long. For the CDR3, the DNA is TGTGCCAGCAGTTTATCGCAGGGGGTAGGGACCCAGTACTTC. It encodes CASSLSQGVGTQYF.

The chain recombines TRBV5-1 with TRBJ2-1; 7 bases are shared with TRBD1. This CDR3 is built from 15 residues. V lost 2 bases and J lost 9; bases outside the gene matches: 11. Germline V CDR1 and CDR2: SGHRS, YFSETQ. The CDR3 region is CASSFEGARLGEQFF. In DNA, the CDR3 is TGCGCCAGCAGCTTTGAGGGGGCAAGGCTCGGTGAGCAGTTCTTC.

The chain carries TRBV7-8 and TRBJ1-1; no clear D. V was shortened by 4 bases and J by 7 bases, with 10 bases between the two germline ends. Germline CDR1 SGHVS, CDR2 FQNEAQ. CDR3 length equals 12 residues. The CDR3 DNA sequence: TGTGCCAGCAGCTCGAGGATCGATGAAGCTTTCTTT. Translating gives CASSSRIDEAFF.

This chain connects TRBV7-2 to TRBJ2-1; 8 positions agree with TRBD2. The CDR3 contains 16 residues. After removal of 8 bases from V and 0 bases from J, the junction contained 9 bases not matched to a gene. CDR1 is SGHTA, CDR2 FQGNSA, per germline. This chain's CDR3 is CASRPAGGGSYNEQFF. As DNA, the CDR3 is TGTGCCAGCCGACCGGCGGGGGGTGGCTCCTACAATGAGCAGTTCTTC.

This clone turned up a few times. The chain links TRBV4-2 to TRBJ2-1; D may be TRBD2 (6 bases). V was cut by 5 bases and J by 8 bases, with 16 bases left in between. CDR3 size: 14 residues. The germline CDR1 and CDR2 sequences are LGHNA and YNFKEQ. CDR3 residues: CASSLSSSVHEQFF. The DNA for the CDR3 is TGTGCCAGCAGCTTGTCGTCTAGCGTTCATGAGCAGTTCTTC.

This clone was seen more than once but under ten times. The rearrangement uses TRBV27 and TRBJ1-1; no definite D call. This CDR3 region has 14 residues. With 3 bases removed from V and 1 base from J, the gap between germline ends came to 9 bases. Germline V gene data show CDR1 as MNHEY and CDR2 as SMNVEV (reference sequence). The CDR3 spells CASSFLAGNTEAFF. The DNA for the CDR3 is TGTGCCAGCAGTTTCTTGGCAGGGAACACTGAAGCTTTCTTT.

V gene TRBV6-6 combines with J gene TRBJ2-3; 8 bases fit TRBD1. Germline trimming cut 4 bases from V and 1 base from J; bases unmatched to any gene: 7. The CDR3 loop spans 16 amino acids. The germline gives CDR1 MNHNY, CDR2 SVGAGI (reference sequence). CDR3: CASSSGGGRGTDTQYF. CDR3 bases: TGTGCCAGCAGTTCAGGGGGCGGACGAGGCACAGATACGCAGTATTTT.

The CDR3: CAWGGEQFF. The DNA of the CDR3 is TGTGCCTGGGGGGGGGAGCAGTTCTTC. This sequence joins TRBV30 and TRBJ2-1, with D perhaps TRBD2 (6 bases). Trimming left V 5 bases short and J 10 bases short, with 6 bases between. Germline V CDR1 and CDR2: GTSNPN, SVGIG (reference sequence). This CDR3 region has 9 residues.

The V call is TRBV19, the J call TRBJ2-1, with TRBD1 matching 7 bases. Germline assignment: CDR1 LNHDA and CDR2 SQIVND (reference sequence). The V gene end was trimmed by 10 bases and the J gene end by 1 base; junction bases not matched to a gene: 7. CDR3 length equals 14 residues. The CDR3 region is CATRQGPSYNEQFF. The CDR3 bases are TGTGCCACCCGACAGGGCCCTTCCTACAATGAGCAGTTCTTC.

This sequence joins TRBV9 and TRBJ2-3; 12 bases agree with TRBD2. V was pared by 3 bases and J by 2 bases, with 13 bases of the junction left unmatched. The CDR3 consists of 19 residues. Germline V gene lookup returns CDR1 SGDLS and CDR2 YYNGEE. The CDR3 nucleotides read TGTGCCAGCAGCGACCCCGGACTAGCGGGGCTCCACCTCACAGATACGCAGTATTTT. Its translation is CASSDPGLAGLHLTDTQYF.

The rearrangement uses TRBV7-8 and TRBJ2-7; tentatively, D is TRBD1 (6 bases). CDR3 length: 16 amino acids. The germline V gene encodes CDR1 SGHVS and CDR2 FQNEAQ. V dropped 5 bases and J dropped 4 bases, with 21 bases sitting between them. The CDR3 loop reads CASSLQGSGAGYEQYF. The CDR3 bases are TGTGCCAGCAGCCTCCAAGGGTCAGGGGCCGGTTACGAGCAGTACTTC. The whole variable domain, filled in from reference TRBV7-8 and TRBJ2-7, reads GAGVSQSPRYKVAKRGQDVALRCDPISGHVSLFWYQQALGQGPEFLTYFQNEAQLDKSGLPSDRFFAERPEGSVSTLKIQRTQQEDSAVYLCASSLQGSGAGYEQYFGPGTRLTVT.

The V and J genes are TRBV10-3 and TRBJ1-2, with TRBD1 as a possible D gene (5 bases). The V gene's germline CDR1 is ENHRY and CDR2 SYGVKD. This CDR3 is built from 15 residues. Trimming stripped 8 bases from V and 3 bases from J, with 19 bases between. CDR3 protein: CAIYGRADRDYGYTF. The CDR3 coding sequence is TGTGCCATCTACGGCAGGGCCGATCGGGACTATGGCTACACCTTC.

This clone occurred a few times. The V gene is TRBV2, the J gene TRBJ1-2, with a possible D match to TRBD1 (5 bases). Germline V gene sequence: CDR1 SNHLY, CDR2 FYNNEI. The length of the CDR3 is 12 residues. The V end was cut by 5 bases, the J end by 5 bases, with 9 bases between. CDR3 nucleotide sequence: TGTGCCAGCAGTCGACAGCCTTATGGCTACACCTTC. Its translation: CASSRQPYGYTF.

This CDR3 reads CAWKGASNQPQHF. For the CDR3, the DNA is TGTGCCTGGAAGGGGGCCAGCAATCAGCCCCAGCATTTT. V and J are TRBV30 and TRBJ1-5; 7 bases are shared with TRBD1. The CDR3 extends over 13 amino acids. CDR1 is GTSNPN, CDR2 SVGIG, per germline (reference sequence). V lost 4 bases and J lost 1; bases outside the gene matches: 1.

This chain connects TRBV7-9 to TRBJ2-2; D gene unclear. V was clipped by 5 bases and J by 6 bases, with 7 bases between them. There are 12 residues in the CDR3. CDR1 is SEHNR and CDR2 is FQNEAQ in the germline V gene (reference sequence). The CDR3 nucleotides read TGTGCCAGCAGCCCAAGCTCCGGGGAGCTGTTTTTT. Its translation: CASSPSSGELFF.

The V gene is TRBV7-9, the J gene TRBJ2-7, with 9 positions matching TRBD2. Germline lookup yields CDR1 SEHNR and CDR2 FQNEAQ (reference sequence). Germline trimming cut 3 bases from V and 0 bases from J; bases unmatched to any gene: 15. The CDR3 covers 19 residues. CDR3 DNA sequence: TGTGCCAGCAGCTTTTCCGGGACTAGAGCGGGGGGATTCTCCTACGAGCAGTACTTC. Translated: CASSFSGTRAGGFSYEQYF. The entire variable domain, with the rest obtained from reference TRBV7-9 and TRBJ2-7, is as follows: DTGVSQNPRHKITKRGQNVTFRCDPISEHNRLYWYRQTLGQGPEFLTYFQNEAQLEKSRLLSDRFSAERPKGSFSTLEIQRTEQGDSAMYLCASSFSGTRAGGFSYEQYFGPGTRLTVT.

By its share, this clone is hyperexpanded. The CDR3 protein is CASSYFGTSPTYEQFF. In DNA form, the CDR3 reads TGTGCCAGCAGTTATTTCGGGACTAGCCCGACCTATGAGCAGTTCTTC. The chain couples TRBV6-5 to TRBJ2-1; TRBD2 matches at 9 bases. Germline V gene lookup returns CDR1 MNHEY and CDR2 SVGAGI. The CDR3 covers 16 residues. V shed 3 bases and J 8 bases; nucleotides not matched to a gene: 11.